The 21 T cell receptor beta chains presented below share a single source sample, sequenced in a study of metastatic and nonmetastatic thyroid tumors (dated by TCRdb to 2020 to 2022). The protocol used for the library was PCR. TCRdb records Illumina HiSeq 4000 as the sequencer. The public reads were reanalyzed by TCRdb: fastp trimming at Q25, MiXCR alignment, in-frame beta chains only. In this sample the table shows some 38,000 clones, around 20% of which occur a single time. About 17% of the sample comes from the top ten. No patient had received any treatment before thyroid surgery. Sequencing used blood. The receptor set was obtained from a female donor with papillary thyroid cancer or a benign thyroid nodule (not recorded which). Some clones in this sample may be carry-over from other donors' samples.

This clone was counted a single time. The chain is built from TRBV20-1 and TRBJ2-7; TRBD2 agrees at 8 bases. Per germline, CDR1 DFQATT and CDR2 SNEGSKA (reference sequence). This CDR3 is built from 14 residues. V was clipped by 6 bases and J by 6 bases; unmatched bases: 13. Written as DNA, the CDR3 is TGCAGTGCAACCCCGGGGGGGAACGAGGGCGAGCAGTACTTC. This encodes CSATPGGNEGEQYF.

The table lists this clone with many counts. V is TRBV6-1 and J is TRBJ1-1, with 7 positions matching TRBD1. The ends lost 11 bases at V and 5 bases at J; junction bases unmatched: 8. The germline CDR1 and CDR2 sequences are MNHNS and SASEGT. The CDR3 is 12 residues long. CDR3 sequence: CAGSDRATEAFF. In nucleotides, the CDR3 is TGTGCCGGCTCAGACAGGGCGACTGAAGCTTTCTTT.

A few counts support this clone. A much larger clone differs by one base, so this may be a read error. This chain links TRBV19 with TRBJ2-5; possibly TRBD2 for D (6 bases). The CDR3 runs to 16 residues. Germline-derived CDR1 and CDR2 are LNHDA and SQIVND (reference sequence). Trimming took off 8 bases at V and 5 bases at J, with 24 bases between the two ends. The CDR3 sequence is CASQALPGVGEETQYF. The CDR3 DNA reads as TGTGCCAGTCAGGCCCTACCGGGGGTAGGGGAGGAGACCCAGTACTTC. Using reference TRBV19 and TRBJ2-5 for the parts outside the CDR3, the full variable domain is DGGITQSPKYLFRKEGQNVTLSCEQNLNHDAMYWYRQDPGQGLRLIYYSQIVNDFQKGDIAEGYSVSREKKESFPLTVTSAQKNPTAFYLCASQALPGVGEETQYFGPGTRLLVL.

This clone was observed at least ten times. The chain recombines TRBV7-6 with TRBJ1-5; 8 bases are a match to TRBD1. This CDR3 is built from 14 residues. Germline CDR1 reads SGHVS; CDR2 reads FNYEAQ. Trimming removed 3 bases from V and 7 bases from J; junction bases left unmatched: 5. The CDR3 reads CASSLSGGGQPQHF. CDR3 bases: TGTGCCAGCAGCTTGTCAGGGGGCGGGCAGCCCCAGCATTTT.

The sample holds many counts of this clone. Here the CDR3 DNA reads TGTGCCAGTAAGGCAGGGGACACAGATACGCAGTATTTT. It translates to CASKAGDTDTQYF. The chain recombines TRBV6-1 with TRBJ2-3; tentative D call: TRBD1 (6 bases). Germline V gives CDR1 MNHNS, CDR2 SASEGT. The CDR3 length is 13 residues. Between the trimmed V and J ends, which lost 9 bases and 2 bases, there was a span of 12 bases.

The chain uses TRBV20-1 and TRBJ2-1; D not certain. Between the trimmed V and J ends, which lost 0 bases and 2 bases, there was a span of 11 bases. Per the germline V gene, CDR1 is DFQATT and CDR2 is SNEGSKA (reference sequence). This CDR3 region has 15 residues. The CDR3 sequence: CSARDRHLTYNEQFF. CDR3 DNA sequence: TGCAGTGCTAGAGATCGACATCTAACCTACAATGAGCAGTTCTTC.

This clone was recorded at least ten times. Just one base apart from a much larger clone, this may be a read error. V usage is TRBV10-3 and J usage is TRBJ2-1; 7 nucleotides match TRBD2. Looked up from germline, CDR1 is ENHRY and CDR2 is SYGVKD. The CDR3 spans 15 residues. The CDR3 sequence: CAISELAASYDEQFF. The DNA for the CDR3 is TGTGCCATCAGTGAGCTAGCGGCATCCTACGATGAGCAGTTCTTC.

This clone was observed at least ten times. This sequence joins TRBV2 and TRBJ1-6, with 7 bases lining up with TRBD1. After removal of 6 bases from V and 7 bases from J, the junction contained 9 bases not matched to a gene. CDR3 size: 15 residues. Germline V gene lookup returns CDR1 SNHLY and CDR2 FYNNEI. CDR3 DNA sequence: TGTGCCAGCAGCCCGACAGGGTTCGGGAATTCACCCCTCCACTTT. Amino acids: CASSPTGFGNSPLHF. The full variable domain, in which reference TRBV2 and TRBJ1-6 provide the parts outside the CDR3, is EPEVTQTPSHQVTQMGQEVILRCVPISNHLYFYWYRQILGQKVEFLVSFYNNEISEKSEIFDDQFSVERPDGSNFTLKIRSTKLEDSAMYFCASSPTGFGNSPLHFGNGTRLTVT.

This clone was seen at least ten times. This rearrangement joins TRBV3-1 to TRBJ2-1, with 8 positions matching TRBD1. Germline CDR1 reads LGHDT; CDR2 reads YNNKEL (reference sequence). The CDR3 spans 14 residues. After removal of 1 base from V and 6 bases from J, the junction contained 2 bases not matched to a gene. The CDR3 sequence: CASSQGTGSNEQFF. The CDR3 coding sequence is TGTGCCAGCAGCCAAGGGACAGGGTCCAATGAGCAGTTCTTC.

In its sample, this clone was seen many times. In the same sample, other DNA sequences code for this CDR3. V usage is TRBV29-1 and J usage is TRBJ1-1; D is possibly TRBD1 (6 bases). CDR1 and CDR2 (germline): SQVTM, ANQGSEA. V lost 5 bases, J lost 5 bases, and 18 bases lay in between. The CDR3 runs 14 residues. The CDR3 region has the DNA TGCAGCGTTTTGGCGGGGAGAGGGGGAACTGAAGCTTTCTTT. This gives the protein CSVLAGRGGTEAFF. Based on the CDR3 plus reference TRBV29-1 and TRBJ1-1, the full variable domain is SAVISQKPSRDICQRGTSLTIQCQVDSQVTMMFWYRQQPGQSLTLIATANQGSEATYESGFVIDKFPISRPNLTFSTLTVSNMSPEDSSIYLCSVLAGRGGTEAFFGQGTRLTVV.

This clone was seen a handful of times. This chain uses TRBV12-3 or TRBV12-4 with TRBJ2-7; 7 nucleotides align to TRBD2. V lost 5 bases and J lost 10; bases outside the gene matches: 14. The CDR3 contains 14 residues. CDR3 bases: TGTGCCAGCAGTGCGACGACTAGCTCGGTCGAACAGTACTTC. Its protein is CASSATTSSVEQYF.

This clone was observed many times. The chain combines TRBV20-1 with TRBJ2-2, with 10 bases fitting TRBD2. Per the germline V gene, CDR1 is DFQATT and CDR2 is SNEGSKA (reference sequence). The CDR3 covers 13 residues. The V gene end was trimmed by 4 bases and the J gene end by 4 bases; junction bases not matched to a gene: 0. CDR3 sequence (DNA): TGCAGTGCTACTAGCGGGAGCACCGGGGAGCTGTTTTTT. Translation gives CSATSGSTGELFF.

As to this clone: A much larger clone is a single base away; this may be a read error. The J gene is TRBJ1-4, the V gene TRBV28; 8 bases match TRBD1. V dropped 9 bases and J dropped 8; count of bases not matched to a gene: 2. Germline CDR1 reads MDHEN; CDR2 reads SYDVKM. CDR3 length equals 11 residues. The CDR3 sequence is CARTGEEKLFF. The CDR3, as DNA: TGTGCCAGGACAGGGGAGGAAAAACTGTTTTTT.

This clone was seen at least ten times. The rearrangement uses TRBV30 and TRBJ2-1; possible D gene TRBD2, 5 bases. The CDR3 spans 14 residues. Germline-derived CDR1 and CDR2 are GTSNPN and SVGIG (reference sequence). The V end lost 4 bases, the J end lost 3 bases, and 13 bases lay between the germline ends. This chain's CDR3 is CAWNWKAGYNEQFF. As DNA, the CDR3 is TGTGCCTGGAATTGGAAGGCGGGCTACAATGAGCAGTTCTTC.

This clone was recorded many times. Other nucleotide sequences from this sample produce the same CDR3. The chain links TRBV20-1 to TRBJ2-7; D is perhaps TRBD2 (5 bases). The CDR3 is 15 residues long. The germline V gene has CDR1 DFQATT and CDR2 SNEGSKA (reference sequence). V was pared by 6 bases and J by 1 base, with 19 bases between. Written as DNA, the CDR3 is TGCAGTGCAATTCCGCTGCTCGAGGGATCCTACGAGCAGTACTTC. As protein: CSAIPLLEGSYEQYF.

Worth noting for this clone: Compared with germline, one end of the junction differs, possibly owing to a read error. The V gene is TRBV7-2, the J gene TRBJ2-2; tentatively, D is TRBD1 or TRBD2 (5 bases each). Germline CDR1 and CDR2: SGHTA and FQGNSA. The length of the CDR3 is 11 residues. The CDR3 spells CASSFVGELVF. CDR3 nucleotide sequence: TGTGCCAGCAGCTTTGTAGGGGAGCTGGTTTTT.

This clone was detected many times. The chain is built from TRBV5-1 and TRBJ2-1; 10 nucleotides line up with TRBD2. The CDR3 totals 15 residues. Per germline, CDR1 SGHRS and CDR2 YFSETQ. Losses at the gene ends were 1 base for V and 10 bases for J; bases not matched to a gene: 8. The CDR3 DNA is TGCGCCAGCAGCTTGTTTGGGCTAGCGGGAGACGAGCAGTTCTTC. This codes for CASSLFGLAGDEQFF.

The chain links TRBV4-1 to TRBJ2-2; TRBD2 matches 7 bases. V lost 7 bases, J lost 1 base, and 3 bases stayed unmatched. The V gene's germline CDR1 is MGHRA and CDR2 YSYEKL. The CDR3 spans 14 residues. CDR3 nucleotide sequence: TGCGCCAGCAACTTAGCGGGGAACACCGGGGAGCTGTTTTTT. Its protein product is CASNLAGNTGELFF.

This clone was found a few times. One end of the junction fails to match germline, which may point to a read error. This chain uses TRBV5-6 with TRBJ2-1; possibly TRBD1 or TRBD2 for D (5 bases each). This CDR3 has 13 residues. Germline CDR1 and CDR2: SGHDT and YYEEEE. The CDR3 reads CANSPGTLNEQFF. DNA of the CDR3: TGTGCCAACAGCCCCGGGACGCTGAATGAGCAGTTCTTC.

The chain has TRBV4-1 and TRBJ2-3; tentatively, D is TRBD1 (6 bases). The CDR3 loop spans 18 amino acids. V was shortened by 3 bases and J by 3 bases, with 22 bases between the two germline ends. The germline gives CDR1 MGHRA, CDR2 YSYEKL. The CDR3 loop reads CASSHGPRTAARTDTQYF. The DNA of the CDR3 is TGCGCCAGCAGCCATGGGCCACGGACAGCCGCTCGAACAGATACGCAGTATTTT.

This chain joins TRBV10-3 and TRBJ2-5; 8 bases are shared with TRBD2. TRBJ2-1 matches the DNA end more closely, so the J call is doubtful. The CDR3 is 16 amino acids. Germline assignment: CDR1 ENHRY and CDR2 SYGVKD. Here the CDR3 DNA reads TGTGCCATCAGCTCCTCCGCTGGACTAGCCGGCAATGAGCAGTTCTTC. This translates into CAISSSAGLAGNEQFF.